This TCR beta chain was captured in a study of control samples from healthy donors and cancer patients. Assay used: immunoSEQ multiplex PCR; TCRdb lists only in-frame clones, some missing. This table has about 98,000 clones, around three quarters appearing once. Trimming took 1 base from V and 2 from J, leaving 6 bases between them. The CDR3 length is 13 residues. Comments on this clone: The same CDR3 arises from other DNA sequences in this sample as well.

This clonotype was sampled from a woman between 25 and 40 years old in good health. The sequenced material came from blood. The V call is TRBV12-3 or TRBV12-4, the J call TRBJ2-7, with D possibly TRBD1 on 5 matching bases. For the CDR3, the DNA is TGTGCCAGCAGTTTAGGCAGGGCCTACGAGCAGTACTTC. Its protein is CASSLGRAYEQYF.